This is a list of T cell receptor beta chains from one sample in a study of cytomegalovirus exposure and HLA in healthy donors. TCRdb's copy holds only in-frame clones and misses some; the assay was immunoSEQ multiplex PCR. This sample has 200,000 or so clones; roughly 76% occur once, and the top ten carry roughly 2%. Sequences were obtained from PBMCs. The source of these receptors is a young woman in good health and CMV-seropositive. The CDR3 runs from the conserved cysteine through the conserved F or W. A D gene is named only where the DNA matches it firmly. The size entry is marked missing in some rows and otherwise reads once, few, many or a size class.

d_gene	v_gene	abundance	j_gene	CDR3nt	CDR3aa
TRBD2	TRBV2	.	TRBJ2-3	TGTGCCAGCAGTGAAATGGAGCGGGGGGGCGGAGATACGCAGTATTTT	CASSEMERGGGDTQYF
TRBD2	TRBV6-1	.	TRBJ2-1	TGTGCCAGCAGTGTCAAGCGGGAGGGTTTCAATGAGCAGTTCTTC	CASSVKREGFNEQFF
TRBD1	TRBV28	.	TRBJ1-5	TGTGCCAGCAGTTTCAATAGTGGGACAGGGGGCCAGCCCCAGCATTTT	CASSFNSGTGGQPQHF
.	TRBV5-1	.	TRBJ2-2	TGCGCCAGCAGCGGGCTCGTACAGGACACCGGGGAGCTGTTTTTT	CASSGLVQDTGELFF
.	TRBV5-1	few	TRBJ2-2	TGCGCCAGCAGCTTGGCCCCAGCAGCAGGCGACACCGGGGAGCTGTTTTTT	CASSLAPAAGDTGELFF
.	TRBV7-3	.	TRBJ1-1	TGTGCCAGCAGCCCGCAGAGGGCAGCTAGTGTAACTGAAGCTTTCTTT	CASSPQRAASVTEAFF
.	TRBV30	.	TRBJ1-1	TGTGCCTGCGGTATGAACACTGAAGCTTTCTTT	CACGMNTEAFF
.	TRBV6-5	.	TRBJ1-2	TGTGCCAGCAGTTACCGGACAGAGCTAAACTATGGCTACACCTTC	CASSYRTELNYGYTF
.	TRBV14	.	TRBJ2-3	TGTGCCAGCAGCCAAGCCCAGCGGCGCGCAGATACGCAGTATTTT	CASSQAQRRADTQYF
.	TRBV5-8	.	TRBJ2-4	TGTGCCAGCGATAGGTGGGGATGGGGGGAAAACATTCAGTACTTC	CASDRWGWGENIQYF
.	TRBV2	.	TRBJ2-3	TGTGCCAGCAGCTACACAGATACGCAGTATTTT	CASSYTDTQYF
.	TRBV18	.	TRBJ2-7	TGTGCCAGCTCACCAGGGACTTCCTACGAGCAGTACTTC	CASSPGTSYEQYF
.	TRBV7-3	once	TRBJ1-6	TGTGCCAGCAGCACTCAGGAAAATTCACCCCTCCACTTT	CASSTQENSPLHF
.	TRBV11-2	.	TRBJ1-5	TGTGCCAGCAGCTTAGATTCGGGATATGGCAATCAGCCCCAGCATTTT	CASSLDSGYGNQPQHF
.	TRBV7-2	.	TRBJ1-1	TGTGCCAGCAGCTTCCGCCAACGGGGGGAGTTAGGGAACACTGAAGCTTTCTTT	CASSFRQRGELGNTEAFF
.	TRBV7-9	.	TRBJ1-5	TGTGCCAGCAGCTTAAGTGACACTGAATCATGGCCCCAGCATTTT	CASSLSDTESWPQHF
TRBD1	TRBV7-2	.	TRBJ1-5	TGTGCCAGCACCTTCGGGACAGGGGGCGGTCAGCCCCAGCATTTT	CASTFGTGGGQPQHF
.	TRBV27	once	TRBJ1-5	TGTGCCAGCAGCCCCGGGGGTTATAGCAATCAGCCCCAGCATTTT	CASSPGGYSNQPQHF
.	TRBV7-2	.	TRBJ2-5	TGTGCCAGCAGCTTATGGGGTGCGGGCGAGACCCAGTACTTC	CASSLWGAGETQYF
TRBD2	TRBV2	.	TRBJ2-7	TGTGCCAGCAGTGCGTCCAGGGGACTAGCGGGATTCGATTCCTACGAGCAGTACTTC	CASSASRGLAGFDSYEQYF
.	TRBV5-1	few	TRBJ1-4	TGCGCCAGCAGCTTAGGCAGGTCTAATGAAAAACTGTTTTTT	CASSLGRSNEKLFF